Listed here are 30 T cell receptor beta chains from one sample, sequenced in a study of T cells in Graves' hyperthyroidism and ophthalmopathy. RNA transcripts provided the source from which TCR beta CDR3 regions were amplified. Using the HTBI primer set, a first-round RT-PCR was run on the TCR CDR3. In TCRdb, the multiplex PCR reads were re-called with MiXCR into one record per CDR3 protein. This table holds around 500,000 distinct CDR3 sequences, about 16% found once. The sample consisted of blood. The source of these receptors is a woman between 25 and 40 years old with Graves' ophthalmopathy.

This clonotype has only a few counts. The chain combines TRBV7-2 with TRBJ2-7; D might be TRBD1 (6 bases). Germline CDR1 SGHTA, CDR2 FQGNSA. There are 14 residues in the CDR3. The V and J ends lost 5 bases and 2 bases respectively, with 13 bases between them. In nucleotides, the CDR3 is TGTGCCAGCAGCGTACAGGGCTTCCCCTACGAGCAGTACTTC. Amino acid sequence: CASSVQGFPYEQYF. Filled out from reference TRBV7-2 and TRBJ2-7, the complete variable domain reads GAGVSQSPSNKVTEKGKDVELRCDPISGHTALYWYRQSLGQGLEFLIYFQGNSAPDKSGLPSDRFSAERTGGSVSTLTIQRTQQEDSAVYLCASSVQGFPYEQYFGPGTRLTVT.

V usage is TRBV2 and J usage is TRBJ2-7; TRBD2 matches 11 bases. The CDR3 length is 14 residues. Per the germline V gene, CDR1 is SNHLY and CDR2 is FYNNEI. V trimming: 10 bases; J trimming: 0 bases; junction bases outside the gene matches: 5. The CDR3 DNA is TGTGCCATATCCGGGACTAGCGGCTCCTACGAGCAGTACTTC. Encoded protein: CAISGTSGSYEQYF.

The table lists this clonotype with many counts. The gene calls are TRBV20-1 and TRBJ1-1; 7 bases match TRBD1. Germline CDR1 reads DFQATT; CDR2 reads SNEGSKA (reference sequence). V gave up 2 bases and J gave up 7 bases; unmatched junction bases: 7. This CDR3 spans 13 amino acids. CDR3 nucleotide sequence: TGCAGTGCTAGATTGACAGGGCCCGATGAAGCTTTCTTT. Protein sequence: CSARLTGPDEAFF.

This clonotype has a count of ten or more. The gene calls are TRBV4-3 and TRBJ2-1; D is undetermined. The V gene's germline CDR1 is LGHNA and CDR2 YSLEER. Trimming cost V 0 bases and J 7 bases, with 13 bases left between them. This CDR3 is 15 amino acids long. CDR3 coding DNA: TGCGCCAGCAGCCAAGATTGGAGTATTCGTAATGAGCAGTTCTTC. It codes for CASSQDWSIRNEQFF.

This clonotype was found many times. This chain links TRBV11-1 with TRBJ2-3, with D perhaps matching TRBD1 or TRBD2 (5 bases each). Germline CDR1 reads SGHAT; CDR2 reads FQDESV (reference sequence). V was trimmed by 6 bases and J by 4 bases, leaving 17 bases between them. CDR3 length: 15 amino acids. CDR3 in DNA: TGTGCCAGCAGTTCCCGGGACGTTTGGGCAGATACGCAGTATTTT. It specifies CASSSRDVWADTQYF.

The rearrangement uses TRBV6-2 or TRBV6-3 and TRBJ2-1, with 8 bases fitting TRBD2. CDR3 size: 15 residues. V shed 2 bases, J shed 7 bases, and the junction held 7 bases outside the gene matches. Germline V gene lookup returns CDR1 MNHEY and CDR2 SVGEGT. The DNA of the CDR3 is TGTGCCAGCAGTTACGGAGCGGGAGTTTATAATGAGCAGTTCTTC. Translated, it gives CASSYGAGVYNEQFF.

This clonotype was observed many times. V is TRBV20-1 and J is TRBJ2-3; 13 bases agree with TRBD2. The V gene's germline CDR1 is DFQATT and CDR2 SNEGSKA (reference sequence). V dropped 5 bases and J dropped 9; count of bases not matched to a gene: 20. The CDR3 has 18 residues. CDR3 protein: CSARWFFTSGRGQKTQYF. The CDR3 DNA follows: TGCAGTGCTCGATGGTTCTTCACTAGCGGGAGGGGTCAAAAGACGCAGTATTTT.

This clonotype has ten or more counts. The chain recombines TRBV20-1 with TRBJ2-4; the match to TRBD2 covers 12 bases. This CDR3 contains 13 residues. The germline V gene has CDR1 DFQATT and CDR2 SNEGSKA (reference sequence). J lost 7 bases, V lost 3 bases, and 1 base had no gene match. For the CDR3, the DNA is TGCAGTGCTAGGCTAGCGGGGGGGAACATTCAGTACTTC. The encoded protein is CSARLAGGNIQYF.

This clonotype was counted ten times or more. V gene TRBV28 combines with J gene TRBJ2-5; D is unclear. This CDR3 has 15 residues. Trimming left V 6 bases short and J 1 base short, with 15 bases between. CDR1 and CDR2 from the germline V gene are MDHEN and SYDVKM. CDR3 region: CASSPSFNPQETQYF. CDR3 bases: TGTGCCAGCAGCCCTAGTTTCAACCCCCAAGAGACCCAGTACTTC.

This clonotype was detected only a few times. V is TRBV27 and J is TRBJ1-1; TRBD1 might be the D (6 bases). The V end lost 1 base, the J end lost 3 bases, and 15 bases lay between the germline ends. Germline values: CDR1 MNHEY, CDR2 SMNVEV (reference sequence). CDR3 length: 16 amino acids. The CDR3 here is CASSLWGTMGDTEAFF. The CDR3 region has the DNA TGTGCCAGCAGTTTATGGGGGACAATGGGGGACACTGAAGCTTTCTTT.

The V and J genes are TRBV4-3 and TRBJ2-7, with D perhaps assigned TRBD1 or TRBD2 (6 bases each). The CDR3 extends over 17 amino acids. Germline V gene sequence: CDR1 LGHNA, CDR2 YSLEER. V was cut by 0 bases and J by 4 bases, with 19 bases left in between. CDR3 coding DNA: TGCGCCAGCAGCCAAGATTGGGCCGGGGGCAAGGGGTACGAGCAGTACTTC. It yields the protein CASSQDWAGGKGYEQYF.

The V and J genes are TRBV28 and TRBJ2-4; 9 nucleotides match TRBD1. Germline V gene sequence: CDR1 MDHEN, CDR2 SYDVKM. The J segment lost 9 bases and the V segment lost 3 bases, leaving 9 bases of the junction unmatched. This CDR3 has 15 amino acids. CDR3 in amino acids: CASSLGQGGKGIQYF. The CDR3 DNA reads TGTGCCAGCAGTTTGGGACAGGGTGGAAAGGGCATTCAGTACTTC.

The rearrangement uses TRBV29-1 and TRBJ2-1, with 7 bases that match TRBD1. Germline lookup yields CDR1 SQVTM and CDR2 ANQGSEA. V lost 5 bases and J lost 3; bases outside the gene matches: 7. CDR3 length: 14 amino acids. The CDR3 is CSVRDSLFYNEQFF. CDR3 sequence (DNA): TGCAGCGTTCGGGACAGCCTGTTCTACAATGAGCAGTTCTTC.

This clonotype came up many times. This chain joins TRBV18 and TRBJ1-2; unclear D gene. Germline V lookup: CDR1 KGHSH, CDR2 LQKENI. Trimming cost V 2 bases and J 0 bases, with 7 bases left between them. The CDR3 covers 14 residues. The CDR3 sequence is CASSPTATNYGYTF. The CDR3 DNA reads as TGTGCCAGCTCACCAACAGCCACTAACTATGGCTACACCTTC. The full variable domain, completed using reference TRBV18 and TRBJ1-2, is NAGVMQNPRHLVRRRGQEARLRCSPMKGHSHVYWYRQLPEEGLKFMVYLQKENIIDESGMPKERFSAEFPKEGPSILRIQQVVRGDSAAYFCASSPTATNYGYTFGSGTRLTVV.

The chain links TRBV4-3 to TRBJ2-1; D perhaps matches TRBD2 (6 bases). This CDR3 comprises 18 residues. Trimming shortened V by 4 bases and J by 4 bases, and 23 bases separated the two germline ends. The germline CDR1 and CDR2 sequences are LGHNA and YSLEER. The CDR3 DNA reads as TGCGCCAGCAGCCTCCAAGGGGTTGGTAGCGGAGATTACAATGAGCAGTTCTTC. This codes for CASSLQGVGSGDYNEQFF.

In this sample, this clonotype turned up many times. V and J are TRBV12-3 or TRBV12-4 and TRBJ1-6; D ambiguous. This CDR3 is built from 14 residues. V lost 1 base to trimming and J lost 10 bases, with 11 bases between them. CDR3 DNA: TGTGCCAGCAGTTTAGGTCCGGGTGGCTCACCCCTCCACTTT. Protein: CASSLGPGGSPLHF.

This sequence joins TRBV28 and TRBJ2-7; possibly TRBD1 for D (6 bases). Trimming removed 4 bases at V and 3 bases at J, with 13 bases between. The CDR3 consists of 14 residues. Looked up from germline, CDR1 is MDHEN and CDR2 is SYDVKM. The CDR3 loop is CASSSRDKGYEQYF. CDR3 nucleotides: TGTGCCAGCAGTTCCCGGGACAAGGGCTACGAGCAGTACTTC.

The sample holds many counts of this clonotype. The chain uses TRBV7-9 and TRBJ2-7; 9 bases align to TRBD2. This CDR3 is built from 14 residues. The germline gives CDR1 SEHNR, CDR2 FQNEAQ (reference sequence). The J segment lost 2 bases and the V segment lost 6 bases, leaving 5 bases of the junction unmatched. This CDR3 is CASRPLAGTYEQYF. As DNA, the CDR3 is TGTGCCAGCAGGCCACTAGCGGGCACCTACGAGCAGTACTTC.

This clonotype was counted at least ten times. V is TRBV13 and J is TRBJ2-5; D is unresolved. Germline CDR1 reads PRHDT; CDR2 reads FYEKMQ (reference sequence). This CDR3 is 12 amino acids long. V lost 0 bases and J 6 bases, leaving 5 bases between the germline ends. The CDR3 is CASSLGRKTQYF. The CDR3, as DNA: TGTGCCAGCAGCTTAGGCCGGAAGACCCAGTACTTC.

This clonotype appeared many times. This chain uses TRBV18 with TRBJ2-4; D is uncertain. V lost 3 bases and J 4 bases, leaving 13 bases between the germline ends. The V gene's germline CDR1 is KGHSH and CDR2 LQKENI. The CDR3 sequence is 15 residues long. DNA for the CDR3: TGTGCCAGCTCACCTGGGGATGGAGCTAAAAACATTCAGTACTTC. It specifies CASSPGDGAKNIQYF.

This clonotype was detected only a few times. This rearrangement joins TRBV5-1 to TRBJ2-6; no firm D call. CDR1 is SGHRS and CDR2 is YFSETQ in the germline V gene. This CDR3 has 18 residues. The V end was cut by 2 bases, the J end by 0 bases, with 15 bases between. CDR3 nucleotides: TGCGCCAGCAGCTTCACCCTTATGACCAGCTCTGGGGCCAACGTCCTGACTTTC. This codes for CASSFTLMTSSGANVLTF.

This clonotype has at least ten counts. The V gene is TRBV30, the J gene TRBJ2-3; D is unclear. The V end lost 2 bases, the J end lost 2 bases, and 14 bases lay between the germline ends. Germline V gene sequence: CDR1 GTSNPN, CDR2 SVGIG (reference sequence). The CDR3 extends over 15 amino acids. DNA for the CDR3: TGTGCCTGGAGTCCCTCTTGGGGATACACAGATACGCAGTATTTT. Translation: CAWSPSWGYTDTQYF. Filled out from reference TRBV30 and TRBJ2-3, the complete variable domain reads SQTIHQWPATLVQPVGSPLSLECTVEGTSNPNLYWYRQAAGRGLQLLFYSVGIGQISSEVPQNLSASRPQDRQFILSSKKLLLSDSGFYLCAWSPSWGYTDTQYFGPGTRLTVL.

The rearrangement links TRBV25-1 to TRBJ1-1; D ambiguous. Germline assignment: CDR1 MGHDK and CDR2 SYGVNS. The CDR3 covers 15 residues. V was shortened by 6 bases and J by 4 bases, with 18 bases between the two germline ends. The CDR3 bases are TGTGCCAGCAGCGCACTGACACCCTTGGGCACTGAAGCTTTCTTT. Translation: CASSALTPLGTEAFF.

This clonotype was counted at least ten times. The chain joins TRBV20-1 to TRBJ2-3; 8 bases match TRBD2. With 2 bases clipped from V and 6 bases from J, the junction kept 10 bases outside the gene matches. Per the germline V gene, CDR1 is DFQATT and CDR2 is SNEGSKA (reference sequence). The CDR3 consists of 15 residues. The DNA for the CDR3 is TGCAGTGCTAGATCCGCGTCTAGCGGGCGGGATACGCAGTATTTT. It specifies CSARSASSGRDTQYF.

This clonotype has only a few counts. The chain recombines TRBV24-1 with TRBJ2-6; 8 nucleotides line up with TRBD1. V was clipped by 6 bases and J by 0 bases; unmatched bases: 9. This CDR3 is built from 18 residues. CDR1 is KGHDR, CDR2 SFDVKD, per germline. CDR3 coding DNA: TGTGCCACCAGTAGCCGGGACAGGTTAAACTCTGGGGCCAACGTCCTGACTTTC. Encoded protein: CATSSRDRLNSGANVLTF.

This clonotype was counted between two and nine times. This CDR3 reads CASSTPGLAGLDTQYF. The CDR3 region has the DNA TGTGCCAGCAGTACACCGGGACTAGCGGGACTCGATACGCAGTATTTT. J is TRBJ2-3 and V is TRBV28; TRBD2 matches 13 bases. CDR1 MDHEN and CDR2 SYDVKM come from the germline V gene. The CDR3 sequence is 16 residues long. Germline trimming cut 5 bases from V and 6 bases from J; bases unmatched to any gene: 8. Full variable domain (outside the CDR3, taken from reference TRBV28 and TRBJ2-3): DVKVTQSSRYLVKRTGEKVFLECVQDMDHENMFWYRQDPGLGLRLIYFSYDVKMKEKGDIPEGYSVSREKKERFSLILESASTNQTSMYLCASSTPGLAGLDTQYFGPGTRLTVL.

This clonotype was observed at least ten times. The junction departs from germline at one end; a sequencing error may be responsible. The J gene is TRBJ2-3, the V gene TRBV12-3 or TRBV12-4; D possibly corresponds to TRBD1 (5 bases). The CDR3 is 13 residues long. This CDR3 is CASSLGDTDTQYF. The CDR3 region has the DNA TGTGCCAGCAGCTTAGGGGACACAGATACGCAGTATTTT.

The rearrangement links TRBV18 to TRBJ2-7; 9 bases fit TRBD1. The CDR3 spans 14 residues. The germline V gene has CDR1 KGHSH and CDR2 LQKENI. J gave up 6 bases and V 3 bases, and 6 bases lay outside the gene matches. Here the CDR3 reads CASSPGTGRAEQYF. DNA for the CDR3: TGTGCCAGCTCACCCGGGACAGGGAGGGCCGAGCAGTACTTC.

Ten or more counts support this clonotype. The chain combines TRBV28 with TRBJ1-4; 7 positions match TRBD1. The CDR3 consists of 14 residues. V was clipped by 5 bases and J by 7 bases; unmatched bases: 7. Germline CDR1 MDHEN, CDR2 SYDVKM. The CDR3 region has the DNA TGTGCCAGCAGTACCTGGACAGGATTTGAAAAACTGTTTTTT. This encodes CASSTWTGFEKLFF.

This clonotype was seen at least ten times. The chain has TRBV12-3 or TRBV12-4 and TRBJ2-7; D remains ambiguous. This CDR3 is built from 15 residues. V gave up 8 bases and J gave up 0 bases, with 17 bases separating them. The CDR3 DNA sequence: TGTGCCAGCCGCGACACCGGGCGAAGCTCCTACGAGCAGTACTTC. This gives the protein CASRDTGRSSYEQYF.